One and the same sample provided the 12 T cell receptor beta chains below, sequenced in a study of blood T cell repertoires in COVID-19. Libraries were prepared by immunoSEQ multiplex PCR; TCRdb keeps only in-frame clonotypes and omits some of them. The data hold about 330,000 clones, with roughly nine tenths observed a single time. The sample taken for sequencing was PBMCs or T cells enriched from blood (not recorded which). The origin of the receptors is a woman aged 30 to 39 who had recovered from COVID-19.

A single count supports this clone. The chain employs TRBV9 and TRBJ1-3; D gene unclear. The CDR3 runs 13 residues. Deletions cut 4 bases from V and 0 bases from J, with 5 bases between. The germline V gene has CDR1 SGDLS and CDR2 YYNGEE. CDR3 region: CASSPSSGNTIYF. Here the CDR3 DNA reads TGTGCCAGCAGCCCCAGCTCTGGAAACACCATATATTTT.

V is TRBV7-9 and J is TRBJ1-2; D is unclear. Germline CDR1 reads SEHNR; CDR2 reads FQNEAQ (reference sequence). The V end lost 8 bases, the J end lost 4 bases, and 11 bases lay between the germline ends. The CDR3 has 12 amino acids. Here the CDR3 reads CASRSEGYGYTF. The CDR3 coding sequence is TGTGCCAGCCGATCGGAGGGCTATGGCTACACCTTC. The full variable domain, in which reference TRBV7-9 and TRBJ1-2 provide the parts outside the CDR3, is DTGVSQNPRHKITKRGQNVTFRCDPISEHNRLYWYRQTLGQGPEFLTYFQNEAQLEKSRLLSDRFSAERPKGSFSTLEIQRTEQGDSAMYLCASRSEGYGYTFGSGTRLTVV.

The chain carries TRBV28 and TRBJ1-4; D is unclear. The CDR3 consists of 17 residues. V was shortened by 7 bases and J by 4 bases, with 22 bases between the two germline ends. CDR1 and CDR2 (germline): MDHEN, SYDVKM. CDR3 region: CASKGGNANSINEKLFF. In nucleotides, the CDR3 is TGTGCCAGCAAGGGAGGAAATGCAAACTCCATTAATGAAAAACTGTTTTTT.

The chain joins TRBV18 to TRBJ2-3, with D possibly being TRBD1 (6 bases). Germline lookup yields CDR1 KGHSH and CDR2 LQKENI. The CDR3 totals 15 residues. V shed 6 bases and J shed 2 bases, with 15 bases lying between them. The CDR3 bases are TGTGCCAGCTCCGAGCTAGGACAGTACACAGATACGCAGTATTTT. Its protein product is CASSELGQYTDTQYF.

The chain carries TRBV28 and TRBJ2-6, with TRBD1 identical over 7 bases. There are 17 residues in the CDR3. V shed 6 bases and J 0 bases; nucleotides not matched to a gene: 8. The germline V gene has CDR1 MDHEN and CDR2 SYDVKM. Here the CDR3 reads CASRKDRAYSGANVLTF. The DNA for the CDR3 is TGTGCCAGCAGAAAAGACAGGGCCTACTCTGGGGCCAACGTCCTGACTTTC. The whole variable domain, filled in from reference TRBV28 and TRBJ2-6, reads DVKVTQSSRYLVKRTGEKVFLECVQDMDHENMFWYRQDPGLGLRLIYFSYDVKMKEKGDIPEGYSVSREKKERFSLILESASTNQTSMYLCASRKDRAYSGANVLTFGAGSRLTVL.

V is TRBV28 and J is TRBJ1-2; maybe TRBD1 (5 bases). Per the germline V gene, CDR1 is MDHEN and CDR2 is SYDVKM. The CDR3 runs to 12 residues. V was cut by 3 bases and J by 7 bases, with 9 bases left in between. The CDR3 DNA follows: TGTGCCAGCAGTTTCCGGGGGTCTGGCTACACCTTC. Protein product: CASSFRGSGYTF.

For the CDR3, the DNA is TGTGCCAGTAGTATCATCCGAGGGGAGGGTTTCGGTGAGCAGTACTTC. Residues: CASSIIRGEGFGEQYF. The chain recombines TRBV19 with TRBJ2-7; 7 nucleotides agree with TRBD2. This CDR3 has 16 residues. J gave up 7 bases and V 3 bases, and 15 bases lay outside the gene matches. The germline V gene has CDR1 LNHDA and CDR2 SQIVND (reference sequence).

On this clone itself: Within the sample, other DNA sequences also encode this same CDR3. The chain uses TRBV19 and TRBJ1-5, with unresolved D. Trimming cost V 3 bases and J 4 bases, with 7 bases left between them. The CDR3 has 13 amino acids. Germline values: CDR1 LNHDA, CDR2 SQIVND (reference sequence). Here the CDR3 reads CASSIGGNQPQHF. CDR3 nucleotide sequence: TGTGCCAGTAGTATTGGAGGGAATCAGCCCCAGCATTTT. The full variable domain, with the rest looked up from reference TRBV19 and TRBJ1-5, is DGGITQSPKYLFRKEGQNVTLSCEQNLNHDAMYWYRQDPGQGLRLIYYSQIVNDFQKGDIAEGYSVSREKKESFPLTVTSAQKNPTAFYLCASSIGGNQPQHFGDGTRLSIL.

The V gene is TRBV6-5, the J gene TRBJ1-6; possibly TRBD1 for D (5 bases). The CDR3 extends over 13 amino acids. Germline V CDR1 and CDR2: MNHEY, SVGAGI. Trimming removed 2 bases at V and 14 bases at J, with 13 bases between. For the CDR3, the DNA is TGTGCCAGCAGTTACCGAGTCGGGGGTTCCCTCCACTTT. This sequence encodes CASSYRVGGSLHF.

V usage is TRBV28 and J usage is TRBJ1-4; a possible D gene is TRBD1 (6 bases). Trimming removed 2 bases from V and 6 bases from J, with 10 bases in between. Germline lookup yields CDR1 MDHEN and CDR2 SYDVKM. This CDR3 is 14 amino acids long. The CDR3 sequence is CASSLQGSDEKLFF. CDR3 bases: TGTGCCAGCAGTTTACAGGGGTCGGATGAAAAACTGTTTTTT.

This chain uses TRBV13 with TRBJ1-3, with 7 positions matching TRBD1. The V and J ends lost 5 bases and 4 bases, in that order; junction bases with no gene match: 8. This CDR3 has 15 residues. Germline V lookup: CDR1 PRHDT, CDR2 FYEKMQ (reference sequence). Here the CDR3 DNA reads TGTGCCAGCAGCGCGTCACAGGGGTACGGAAACACCATATATTTT. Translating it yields CASSASQGYGNTIYF.

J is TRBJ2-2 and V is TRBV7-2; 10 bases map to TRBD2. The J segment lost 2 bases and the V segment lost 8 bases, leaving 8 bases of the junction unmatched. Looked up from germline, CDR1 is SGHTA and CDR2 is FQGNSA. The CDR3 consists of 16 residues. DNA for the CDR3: TGTGCCAGCCTCCGCAGCGGGGGGGATAACACCGGGGAGCTGTTTTTT. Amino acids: CASLRSGGDNTGELFF. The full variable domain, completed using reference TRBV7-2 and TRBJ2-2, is GAGVSQSPSNKVTEKGKDVELRCDPISGHTALYWYRQSLGQGLEFLIYFQGNSAPDKSGLPSDRFSAERTGGSVSTLTIQRTQQEDSAVYLCASLRSGGDNTGELFFGEGSRLTVL.